This TCR beta chain is from a study of graft-versus-host responses after intestinal transplantation. Study-level background: Grafts were multivisceral, liver-intestinal, or isolated intestinal. Induction with anti-thymocyte globulin, then tacrolimus and steroids for approximately three years, was given to all recipients.

This clone has a handful of counts. Study results and limitations: Recipient marrow harbored GvH clones, some of which surfaced first in ileum or blood.

Data came from immunoSEQ multiplex PCR; TCRdb stores just in-frame clones and leaves some out. Among 11,000 to 15,000 clones listed, around two fifths were seen once. The authors seeded approximately 200,000 CFSE-labeled responder cells together with approximately 200,000 irradiated stimulator cells tagged with violet dye. Sorted after the reaction were proliferating CFSE-low CD3+CD4+ and CD3+CD8+ responders. Trimming took 0 bases from V and 0 from J, leaving 8 bases between them. In germline, CDR1 is SGDLS, CDR2 YYNGEE. CDR3 length equals 15 residues. The V and J genes are TRBV9 and TRBJ2-3; D possibly corresponds to TRBD2 (5 bases). This TCR was sampled from a human patient who received an intestinal transplant. Material: alloreactive CD8+ T cells from a mixed lymphocyte reaction culture, obtained before intestinal transplant. Subset defined: CFSE-low proliferating T cells sorted from roughly six-day pre-transplant mixed lymphocyte reaction (GvH or HvG direction). Written as DNA, the CDR3 is TGTGCCAGCAGCGTAGGAGGGAGTAGCACAGATACGCAGTATTTT. The encoded protein is CASSVGGSSTDTQYF.